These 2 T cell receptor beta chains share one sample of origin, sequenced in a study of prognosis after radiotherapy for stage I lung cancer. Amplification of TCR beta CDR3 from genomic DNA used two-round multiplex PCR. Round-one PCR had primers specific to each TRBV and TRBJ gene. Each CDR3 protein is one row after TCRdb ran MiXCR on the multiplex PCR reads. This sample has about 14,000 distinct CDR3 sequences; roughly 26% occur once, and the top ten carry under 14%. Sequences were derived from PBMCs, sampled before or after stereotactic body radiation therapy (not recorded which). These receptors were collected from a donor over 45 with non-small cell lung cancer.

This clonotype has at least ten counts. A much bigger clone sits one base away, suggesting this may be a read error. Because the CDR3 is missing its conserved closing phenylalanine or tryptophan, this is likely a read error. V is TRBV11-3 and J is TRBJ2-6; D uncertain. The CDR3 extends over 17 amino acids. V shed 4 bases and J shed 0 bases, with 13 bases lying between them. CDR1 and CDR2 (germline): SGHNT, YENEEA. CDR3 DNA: TGTGCCAGCAGCTCCTCCGGCGAGAGCTCTGGGGCCAACGTCCTGACTTCC. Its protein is CASSSSGESSGANVLTS.

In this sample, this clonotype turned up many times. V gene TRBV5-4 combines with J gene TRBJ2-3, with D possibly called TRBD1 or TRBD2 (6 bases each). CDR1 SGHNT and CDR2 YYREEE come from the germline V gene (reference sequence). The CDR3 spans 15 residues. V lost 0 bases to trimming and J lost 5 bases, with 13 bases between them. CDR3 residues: CASSLGRARGDTQYF. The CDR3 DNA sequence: TGTGCCAGCAGCTTGGGGAGGGCCAGGGGAGATACGCAGTATTTT.